What follows are 21 T cell receptor beta chains derived from one specimen sequenced in a study of control samples from healthy donors and cancer patients. Clones were sequenced by immunoSEQ multiplex PCR, and TCRdb holds only the in-frame ones, with some missing. Of about 61,000 clones in the sample, roughly 89% were seen once. Sequences were obtained from PBMCs. Receptors originate from a man between 60 and 75 years old with colorectal cancer.

The rearrangement joins TRBV7-3 to TRBJ2-2; 11 positions agree with TRBD2. CDR3 size: 16 residues. Germline V gene sequence: CDR1 SGHTA, CDR2 FQGTGA. Trimming removed 5 bases from V and 4 bases from J; junction bases left unmatched: 6. The CDR3 loop reads CASSRTSGGVTGELFF. The CDR3, as DNA: TGTGCCAGCAGCCGCACTAGCGGGGGAGTCACCGGGGAGCTGTTTTTT.

The CDR3 reads CASGYGQVPADTQYF. The CDR3 nucleotides are TGTGCTAGTGGTTACGGACAGGTCCCCGCAGATACGCAGTATTTT. The J gene is TRBJ2-3, the V gene TRBV12-5; TRBD1 matches at 7 bases. There are 15 residues in the CDR3. Per germline, CDR1 LGHNT and CDR2 FRNRAP. Trimming removed 4 bases from V and 4 bases from J; junction bases left unmatched: 8.

This chain connects TRBV5-8 to TRBJ2-1; 7 bases are a match to TRBD2. Losses at the gene ends were 3 bases for V and 3 bases for J; bases not matched to a gene: 12. CDR1 SGHTS and CDR2 YDEGEE come from the germline V gene. The CDR3 is made up of 17 amino acids. CDR3 nucleotide sequence: TGTGCCAGCAGCTCCAACCTAGCGGTTAGGGGCTACAATGAGCAGTTCTTC. Translation: CASSSNLAVRGYNEQFF.

V and J are TRBV4-1 and TRBJ1-5, with D tentatively TRBD1 (6 bases). Between the trimmed V and J ends, which lost 2 bases and 3 bases, there was a span of 11 bases. Per germline, CDR1 MGHRA and CDR2 YSYEKL. This CDR3 contains 15 residues. The CDR3 DNA reads as TGCGCCAGCAGCCAACCGGGACAATACAATCAGCCCCAGCATTTT. Translation: CASSQPGQYNQPQHF.

The chain links TRBV7-2 to TRBJ2-7; D tentatively reads TRBD1 or TRBD2 (7 bases each). Germline lookup yields CDR1 SGHTA and CDR2 FQGNSA. The CDR3 has 15 residues. V was pared by 1 base and J by 3 bases, with 13 bases between. CDR3: CASSLGAGGVYEQYF. CDR3 nucleotide sequence: TGTGCCAGCAGCTTAGGGGCAGGGGGGGTCTACGAGCAGTACTTC.

The chain joins TRBV4-3 to TRBJ2-7; D remains ambiguous. Per the germline V gene, CDR1 is LGHNA and CDR2 is YSLEER. The CDR3 has 13 amino acids. Trimming stripped 4 bases from V and 3 bases from J, with 10 bases between. The CDR3 DNA is TGCGCCAGCAGCCTCCGACCCTACTACGAGCAGTACTTC. Translation gives CASSLRPYYEQYF.

In this sample, this clone turned up once. The CDR3 nucleotides read TGTGCCAGCAGTCCTAGAGCAGGGGCAGGGGCCAACGTCCTGACTTTC. This encodes CASSPRAGAGANVLTF. This rearrangement joins TRBV7-3 to TRBJ2-6; D might be TRBD1 (6 bases). This CDR3 contains 16 residues. V lost 6 bases, J lost 4 bases, and 16 bases lay in between. Germline CDR1 is SGHTA and CDR2 is FQGTGA.

The V and J genes are TRBV4-1 and TRBJ2-7, with 9 bases that match TRBD1. The CDR3 loop spans 18 amino acids. V lost 1 base, J lost 3 bases, and 13 bases stayed unmatched. Germline V gene lookup returns CDR1 MGHRA and CDR2 YSYEKL. CDR3 DNA: TGCGCCAGCAGCCAAGGGGGGGCCGGACAGGGGACCCTCTACGAGCAGTACTTC. Translating gives CASSQGGAGQGTLYEQYF.

The rearrangement joins TRBV11-2 to TRBJ2-7; the match to TRBD1 covers 8 bases. V lost 5 bases to trimming and J lost 3 bases; unmatched junction nucleotides: 6. Germline lookup yields CDR1 SGHAT and CDR2 FQNNGV. The length of the CDR3 is 14 residues. The CDR3 nucleotides are TGTGCCAGCAGCCCTGCGGACAGGGTCTACGAGCAGTACTTC. It translates to CASSPADRVYEQYF.

This chain connects TRBV9 to TRBJ1-1; no definite D call. This CDR3 has 14 amino acids. Germline loops: CDR1 SGDLS, CDR2 YYNGEE. The ends were cut back, 4 bases at V and 2 bases at J, with 12 bases in the middle. CDR3 amino acids: CASSSGLTNTEAFF. Here the CDR3 DNA reads TGTGCCAGCAGCTCAGGACTGACTAACACTGAAGCTTTCTTT. The full variable domain, with the rest looked up from reference TRBV9 and TRBJ1-1, is DSGVTQTPKHLITATGQRVTLRCSPRSGDLSVYWYQQSLDQGLQFLIQYYNGEERAKGNILERFSAQQFPDLHSELNLSSLELGDSALYFCASSSGLTNTEAFFGQGTRLTVV.

The sample holds one count of this clone. This chain connects TRBV19 to TRBJ1-2, with 10 bases that match TRBD1. The CDR3 runs 15 residues. The germline V gene encodes CDR1 LNHDA and CDR2 SQIVND (reference sequence). J was trimmed by 8 bases and V by 3 bases; bases with no gene match: 9. The CDR3 nucleotides read TGTGCCAGTAGTATCTGCGAGACAGGGGGCTGCGGCTACACCTTC. It is translated as CASSICETGGCGYTF.

The chain couples TRBV19 to TRBJ1-1, with 10 nucleotides matching TRBD1. Trimming cost V 6 bases and J 5 bases; bases outside gene matches: 9. The CDR3 loop spans 15 amino acids. In germline, CDR1 is LNHDA, CDR2 SQIVND (reference sequence). The CDR3 DNA reads TGTGCCAGTAGCCCACCGGGACAGGGGTGGACTGAAGCTTTCTTT. Translation: CASSPPGQGWTEAFF.

The CDR3 bases are TGTGCCAGCAGCCCCGGGTCGGCGACTAATGAAAAACTGTTTTTT. Translated, it gives CASSPGSATNEKLFF. V gene TRBV5-5 combines with J gene TRBJ1-4; D gene unclear. V was pared by 4 bases and J by 2 bases, with 12 bases between. Germline V CDR1 and CDR2: SGHKS, YYEKEE (reference sequence). CDR3 length: 15 residues.

V and J are TRBV19 and TRBJ1-5, with D possibly being TRBD1 (5 bases). The CDR3 loop spans 14 amino acids. Germline V gene data show CDR1 as LNHDA and CDR2 as SQIVND (reference sequence). The germline V and J ends were trimmed by 4 bases and 5 bases, with 12 bases remaining between them. CDR3 loop: CASSTSWGDQPQHF. In DNA, the CDR3 is TGTGCCAGTAGTACTTCCTGGGGCGATCAGCCCCAGCATTTT. Drawing the rest from reference TRBV19 and TRBJ1-5, the complete variable domain is DGGITQSPKYLFRKEGQNVTLSCEQNLNHDAMYWYRQDPGQGLRLIYYSQIVNDFQKGDIAEGYSVSREKKESFPLTVTSAQKNPTAFYLCASSTSWGDQPQHFGDGTRLSIL.

The chain employs TRBV18 and TRBJ2-7; TRBD1 is a possible D gene (6 bases). The CDR3 extends over 13 amino acids. Germline V CDR1 and CDR2: KGHSH, LQKENI. V lost 3 bases to trimming and J lost 3 bases, with 9 bases between them. The CDR3 spells CASSPDSHYEQYF. In nucleotides, the CDR3 is TGTGCCAGCTCACCGGACAGCCACTACGAGCAGTACTTC. Together with reference TRBV18 and TRBJ2-7, the CDR3 gives the full variable domain: NAGVMQNPRHLVRRRGQEARLRCSPMKGHSHVYWYRQLPEEGLKFMVYLQKENIIDESGMPKERFSAEFPKEGPSILRIQQVVRGDSAAYFCASSPDSHYEQYFGPGTRLTVT.

The genes are TRBV5-5 and TRBJ2-3; TRBD2 is a possible D gene (5 bases). The CDR3 sequence is 14 residues long. The V gene lost 6 bases and the J gene lost 0 bases, with 11 bases spanning the gap. Germline V CDR1 and CDR2: SGHKS, YYEKEE (reference sequence). The CDR3 protein is CASTLDSSTDTQYF. In DNA, the CDR3 is TGTGCCAGCACCCTGGACTCTAGCACAGATACGCAGTATTTT.

The rearrangement links TRBV11-2 to TRBJ2-5; D ambiguous. Trimming shortened V by 1 base and J by 4 bases, and 7 bases separated the two germline ends. CDR1 and CDR2 (germline): SGHAT, FQNNGV. The CDR3 runs to 13 residues. The CDR3 loop is CASSLGAVETQYF. The CDR3 DNA follows: TGTGCCAGCAGCTTAGGGGCAGTAGAGACCCAGTACTTC.

The gene calls are TRBV3-1 (or the pseudogene TRBV3-2) and TRBJ2-6; 11 positions agree with TRBD1. From germline, CDR1 is LGHDT and CDR2 YNNKEL (reference sequence). Trimming removed 3 bases from V and 3 bases from J; junction bases left unmatched: 4. The CDR3 has 17 amino acids. The CDR3 region is CASSHGQGARGANVLTF. CDR3 nucleotide sequence: TGTGCCAGCAGCCATGGACAGGGGGCGCGTGGGGCCAACGTCCTGACTTTC.

The chain uses TRBV12-3 or TRBV12-4 and TRBJ1-2, with D possibly matching TRBD1 (5 bases). The V and J ends lost 3 bases and 6 bases respectively, with 8 bases between them. The CDR3 has 12 amino acids. The CDR3 region has the DNA TGTGCCAGCAGTTTTCCGGGACATGGCTACACCTTC. This translates into CASSFPGHGYTF.

CDR3 loop: CARRVDGGAGETQYF. The CDR3, as DNA: TGTGCCCGCCGCGTAGACGGGGGGGCTGGGGAGACCCAGTACTTC. The chain recombines TRBV9 with TRBJ2-5; 8 bases agree with TRBD2. The J segment lost 5 bases and the V segment lost 10 bases, leaving 16 bases of the junction unmatched. Germline V gene sequence: CDR1 SGDLS, CDR2 YYNGEE. The CDR3 totals 15 residues.

The V call is TRBV10-2, the J call TRBJ1-1, with 7 bases matching TRBD1. The CDR3 runs to 13 residues. The ends lost 6 bases at V and 5 bases at J; junction bases unmatched: 6. Germline V lookup: CDR1 WSHSY, CDR2 SAAADI. CDR3 sequence reads: CASRTGLITEAFF. The CDR3, as DNA: TGCGCCAGCAGGACAGGGCTGATTACTGAAGCTTTCTTT.